Sequencing of this T cell receptor (beta chain) was carried out in a study of Tregs in tolerant kidney transplant recipients (dated by TCRdb to 2018 to 2020). About the full investigation: The transplants used related donors with nonmyeloablative bone marrow transplantation, and mixed chimerism in the human trials was transient. The study used TCRbeta sequencing to identify donor-specific regulatory T cells before combined kidney and bone marrow transplantation, then tracked those cells after transplant. Points the paper makes about the study in general: Because the study included only a small number of patients, the results must be confirmed in larger populations and under other immunosuppression protocols. Expanding Tregs with activated donor B cells appeared to identify the most biologically relevant and donor-specific TCRbeta repertoire. Although technical replication error seemed to be minimal, the question of biological reproducibility was not addressed directly. For some patients, the PCR primers changed as time went on, which meant samples from those patients could not be compared with one another at the nucleotide level. In tolerant patients, the expansion of donor-specific Tregs was greater than global Treg expansion, suggesting that the expansion was antigen-driven rather than nonspecific.

This specimen's time point label, per the study, means: blood sample drawn before combined kidney and bone marrow transplant. Unstimulated Tregs (CD4+CD25+CD127-), CD4+ non-Tregs (CD4+CD25-), CD4 and CD8 cells were FACS-sorted from thawed PBMCs. Prior to Treg sorting, thawed PBMCs were rested overnight with 150 to 250 IU/ml IL-2 at 37 degrees C. The patients were several recipients of combined kidney and bone marrow transplants from the ITN036ST trial, and samples were available only from these trial subjects. Healthy control blood was processed to PBMCs by Ficoll density gradient and cryopreserved, and patient PBMCs were collected before and after transplant. For TCRbeta CDR3 sequencing, genomic DNA from the sorted cells was extracted using the QIAGEN DNeasy Blood and Tissue Kit. Through immunoSEQ, high-throughput TCRbeta CDR3 sequencing was done commercially, including PCR amplification with internal controls and bias correction. The paper's data handling went like this. Unique productive TCRbeta sequences were defined by CDR3 nucleotide sequence where primers matched, and otherwise by CDR3 amino acid sequence together with Vbeta and Jbeta genes. Sorting error was corrected by removing sequences shared between sorted populations at a frequency ratio of 2:1 or less, and the remaining shared sequences were assigned to the higher population. Donor-reactive sequences were defined as at least 5-fold expanded in CFSE-low cells versus unstimulated cells, with frequency of at least 0.01% in CFSE-low cells. Jensen-Shannon divergence calculated on the top 100 TCRbeta sequences ranked by frequency was used to measure repertoire divergence. When a sample had multiple sequencing runs, each run was corrected for sorting error separately and the runs were then pooled. Imported from immuneACCESS, the table was reduced by TCRdb to in-frame sequences with V and J called. These copies leave out some clones; in studies compared against another copy, an unresolved V gene accounts for under half, and the cause of the remainder is not known. D and trimming were read from the DNA, whereas the V and J calls and clone size are those reported in that table. The sample data list some 62,000 clones, and 95% to 98% of these were observed just once. The ten largest clones take up 0.34% of the sample.

Notes on this clone: Which antigen it targets is not known. The input lacks base qualities; no much larger clone sits a single base away.

This clonotype was obtained from a human donor who received a combined kidney and bone marrow transplant. The sample consisted of Tregs from blood, taken before the transplant.

The CDR3 protein: CASRGQGAGEKLFF. The DNA sequence reads TGTGCCAGCAGAGGCCAGGGGGCGGGAGAAAAACTGTTTTTT. This chain joins TRBV6-1 to TRBJ1-4; the central 8 bases match TRBD1. CDR1 MNHNS and CDR2 SASEGT are derived from the germline V gene. The CDR3 contains 14 residues, cysteine and phenylalanine counted. The kept DNA is CDR3 alone, 42 bases in frame from the first base. Compared with germline, V lacks 6 bases and J lacks 8 bases; bases without a gene match: 8.